The present entry profiles one T cell receptor (beta chain) with its context. This sample was taken from a study of shared clonotypes between healthy human individuals. CDR3 length: 15 residues. Trimming left V 0 bases short and J 3 bases short, with 12 bases between. Germline CDR1 and CDR2: MNHEY and SVGAGI. TCRdb's copy holds only in-frame clones and misses some; the assay was immunoSEQ multiplex PCR. Of roughly 1,000,000 clones in the sample, approximately 80% are singletons; the top ten hold about 0.52%. Sequencing was performed on memory CD4+ T cells from PBMCs. Documented subset: CD45RA-negative fraction. The clonotype was recovered from a man between 18 and 29 years old in good health. Some clones in this sample may be carry-over from other donors' samples. The chain carries TRBV6-5 and TRBJ2-7; no firm D call. The CDR3: CASSYSTRSIYEQYF. In DNA form, the CDR3 reads TGTGCCAGCAGTTACTCGACCAGGTCGATCTACGAGCAGTACTTC.